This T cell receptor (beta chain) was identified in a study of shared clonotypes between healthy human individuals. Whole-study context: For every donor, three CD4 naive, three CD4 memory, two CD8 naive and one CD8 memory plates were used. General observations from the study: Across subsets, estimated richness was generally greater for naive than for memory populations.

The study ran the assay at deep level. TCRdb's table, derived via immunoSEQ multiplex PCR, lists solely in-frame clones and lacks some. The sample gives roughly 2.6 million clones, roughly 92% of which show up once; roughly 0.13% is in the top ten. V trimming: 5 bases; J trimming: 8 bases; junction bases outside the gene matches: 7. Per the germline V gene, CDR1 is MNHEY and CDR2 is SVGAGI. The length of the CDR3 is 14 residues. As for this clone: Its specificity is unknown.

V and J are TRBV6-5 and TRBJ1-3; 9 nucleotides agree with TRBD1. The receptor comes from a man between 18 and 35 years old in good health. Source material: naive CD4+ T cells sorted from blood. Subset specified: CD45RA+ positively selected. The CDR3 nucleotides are TGTGCCAGCAGTCCACCGGGACAGGGACACACCATATATTTT. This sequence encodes CASSPPGQGHTIYF.